A single sample gave rise to the 21 T cell receptor beta chains below, sequenced in a study of vaccination effects on CD4 cells after COVID-19. These TCRs' antigens remain unknown. Viral peptide pool expansion of antigen-specific CD4+ T cells preceded sequencing in the ViraFEST assay. Culture proceeded for 10 days, and CD4+ T cells were then isolated. It was two doses of either the BNT162b2 or mRNA-1273 vaccine that participants received. Produced via immunoSEQ multiplex PCR; TCRdb's table is partial and in-frame only. The sample has tens of thousands of clones; around 81% are singletons. Sequencing used CD4+ T cells from PBMCs cultured with SARS-CoV-2 spike peptides, obtained after COVID-19 vaccination. Receptor source: a human donor who received a COVID-19 vaccine. Some clones in this sample may be carry-over from other donors' samples.

The chain links TRBV5-5 to TRBJ1-3; D possibly corresponds to TRBD1 (5 bases). V shed 4 bases and J shed 4 bases, with 18 bases lying between them. The V gene's germline CDR1 is SGHKS and CDR2 YYEKEE (reference sequence). The CDR3 has 16 amino acids. DNA for the CDR3: TGTGCCAGCAGCGGTGGAACCCCAGGGCCCGGAAACACCATATATTTT. Encoded protein: CASSGGTPGPGNTIYF.

V gene TRBV7-9 combines with J gene TRBJ1-1; D is unresolved. The CDR3 is made up of 15 amino acids. Trimming pared 1 base from V and 3 bases from J, leaving 12 bases between. Per germline, CDR1 SEHNR and CDR2 FQNEAQ (reference sequence). The CDR3 region is CASSLEAGSHTEAFF. In nucleotides, the CDR3 is TGTGCCAGCAGCTTAGAGGCGGGGAGCCACACTGAAGCTTTCTTT.

The rearrangement joins TRBV19 to TRBJ1-2; no reliable D call. The CDR3 has 14 residues. V lost 5 bases, J lost 5 bases, and 15 bases lay in between. From germline, CDR1 is LNHDA and CDR2 SQIVND (reference sequence). CDR3 residues: CASSSGEARYGYTF. The CDR3 region has the DNA TGTGCCAGTAGTTCCGGTGAAGCTAGGTATGGCTACACCTTC.

The table lists this clone with a few counts. The chain couples TRBV30 to TRBJ2-3; no reliable D call. The V gene lost 4 bases and the J gene lost 6 bases, with 11 bases spanning the gap. CDR1 and CDR2 (germline): GTSNPN, SVGIG (reference sequence). The CDR3 totals 12 residues. The CDR3 bases are TGTGCCTGGACCCACGACATGGATACGCAGTATTTT. Protein product: CAWTHDMDTQYF.

The chain links TRBV6-2 or TRBV6-3 to TRBJ2-7; D gene ambiguous. V was trimmed by 6 bases and J by 6 bases, leaving 9 bases between them. CDR1 is MNHEY, CDR2 SVGEGT, per germline. This CDR3 has 11 amino acids. In DNA form, the CDR3 reads TGTGCCAGCAGCCCCGGCCTCGAGCAGTACGTC. Translation gives CASSPGLEQYV.

The rearrangement joins TRBV5-1 to TRBJ2-6, with D possibly called TRBD1 or TRBD2 (5 bases each). Trimming pared 4 bases from V and 1 base from J, leaving 12 bases between. CDR1 and CDR2 (germline): SGHRS, YFSETQ. CDR3 length: 16 residues. This CDR3 reads CASSVVGASGANVLTF. The CDR3 DNA reads TGCGCCAGCAGCGTGGTCGGGGCGTCTGGGGCCAACGTCCTGACTTTC.

This chain connects TRBV27 to TRBJ2-5; 10 bases map to TRBD1. CDR3 length equals 14 residues. Germline loops: CDR1 MNHEY, CDR2 SMNVEV (reference sequence). The junction had 6 bases not matched to a gene; V was cut back by 6 bases and J by 5 bases. CDR3 loop: CASSRPGQGETQYF. CDR3 nucleotides: TGTGCCAGCAGCCGACCGGGACAGGGGGAGACCCAGTACTTC.

This chain joins TRBV6-2 or TRBV6-3 and TRBJ2-5; TRBD2 agrees at 16 bases. Germline V gene data show CDR1 as MNHEY and CDR2 as SVGEGT. The CDR3 totals 18 residues. Trimming removed 0 bases from V and 4 bases from J; junction bases left unmatched: 5. Here the CDR3 reads CASSYSGTSGGVLETQYF. Here the CDR3 DNA reads TGTGCCAGCAGTTACTCCGGGACTAGCGGGGGGGTCCTAGAGACCCAGTACTTC.

The chain uses TRBV19 and TRBJ1-3, with D unresolved. The V gene lost 5 bases and the J gene lost 0 bases, with 5 bases spanning the gap. The CDR3 runs to 13 residues. The germline CDR1 and CDR2 sequences are LNHDA and SQIVND (reference sequence). CDR3 region: CASSSGSGNTIYF. Here the CDR3 DNA reads TGTGCCAGTAGTTCCGGCTCTGGAAACACCATATATTTT.

V gene TRBV2 combines with J gene TRBJ1-3; 8 bases match TRBD1. Trimming took 9 bases from V and 7 from J; bases not matched to a gene: 11. The CDR3 loop spans 14 amino acids. Germline CDR1 is SNHLY and CDR2 is FYNNEI. CDR3 loop: CASKLGQGVNTIYF. CDR3 nucleotides: TGTGCCAGTAAGCTAGGACAGGGCGTCAACACCATATATTTT. Full variable domain (missing parts from reference TRBV2 and TRBJ1-3): EPEVTQTPSHQVTQMGQEVILRCVPISNHLYFYWYRQILGQKVEFLVSFYNNEISEKSEIFDDQFSVERPDGSNFTLKIRSTKLEDSAMYFCASKLGQGVNTIYFGEGSWLTVV.

CDR3 sequence: CASRARARRGYTF. The CDR3, as DNA: TGTGCCAGCAGGGCCCGGGCCCGGCGCGGCTACACCTTC. The rearrangement joins TRBV6-5 to TRBJ1-2; D unresolved. This CDR3 has 13 residues. Germline lookup yields CDR1 MNHEY and CDR2 SVGAGI. Trimming pared 6 bases from V and 8 bases from J, leaving 16 bases between.

This sequence joins TRBV30 and TRBJ1-6; D call uncertain. The CDR3 is made up of 14 amino acids. From germline, CDR1 is GTSNPN and CDR2 SVGIG (reference sequence). V was cut by 3 bases and J by 2 bases, with 8 bases left in between. CDR3 in DNA: TGTGCCTGGAGGGACGGGCCCTATAATTCACCCCTCCACTTT. Amino acid sequence: CAWRDGPYNSPLHF.

The chain employs TRBV5-6 and TRBJ2-3; tentatively, D is TRBD2 (5 bases). Between the trimmed V and J ends, which lost 4 bases and 0 bases, there was a span of 12 bases. CDR1 and CDR2 (germline): SGHDT, YYEEEE. The CDR3 has 15 residues. The CDR3 reads CASSPDWGSTDTQYF. The CDR3 coding sequence is TGTGCCAGCAGCCCGGACTGGGGAAGCACAGATACGCAGTATTTT. Using reference TRBV5-6 and TRBJ2-3 for the parts outside the CDR3, the full variable domain is DAGVTQSPTHLIKTRGQQVTLRCSPKSGHDTVSWYQQALGQGPQFIFQYYEEEERQRGNFPDRFSGHQFPNYSSELNVNALLLGDSALYLCASSPDWGSTDTQYFGPGTRLTVL.

This chain uses TRBV5-1 with TRBJ2-5; 16 bases are a match to TRBD2. Germline CDR1 SGHRS, CDR2 YFSETQ. This CDR3 comprises 16 residues. V shed 4 bases, J shed 5 bases, and the junction held 5 bases outside the gene matches. The CDR3 DNA sequence: TGCGCCAGCAGCGGGACTAGCGGGGGGGCGTGGGAGACCCAGTACTTC. Translating it yields CASSGTSGGAWETQYF.

J is TRBJ1-5 and V is TRBV18, with a tentative D call TRBD1 (6 bases). The CDR3 loop spans 16 amino acids. Germline V CDR1 and CDR2: KGHSH, LQKENI. Trimming cost V 0 bases and J 5 bases, with 14 bases left between them. In DNA form, the CDR3 reads TGTGCCAGCTCACCACCCGTCAGGGGCAACCATCAGCCCCAGCATTTT. Its protein product is CASSPPVRGNHQPQHF.

V is TRBV5-1 and J is TRBJ2-3; 8 bases agree with TRBD1. Trimming removed 4 bases from V and 2 bases from J; junction bases left unmatched: 3. Germline CDR1 SGHRS, CDR2 YFSETQ. The CDR3 totals 14 residues. The CDR3 region has the DNA TGCGCCAGCAGCCCGGGACAGGCCACAGATACGCAGTATTTT. Amino acid sequence: CASSPGQATDTQYF.

V is TRBV3-1 (or the pseudogene TRBV3-2) and J is TRBJ1-4; D unresolved. Germline lookup yields CDR1 LGHDT and CDR2 YNNKEL (reference sequence). The V and J ends lost 5 bases and 5 bases respectively, with 15 bases between them. The CDR3 covers 15 residues. This CDR3 is CASSSQRTANEKLFF. The CDR3 nucleotides read TGTGCCAGCAGCTCTCAACGGACTGCAAATGAAAAACTGTTTTTT.

The chain links TRBV9 to TRBJ1-6, with 11 bases that match TRBD1. This CDR3 contains 16 residues. The V segment lost 0 bases and the J segment 9 bases; nucleotides outside the gene matches: 5. The germline gives CDR1 SGDLS, CDR2 YYNGEE. The CDR3 loop is CASSVEVGQGASPLHF. For the CDR3, the DNA is TGTGCCAGCAGCGTAGAGGTCGGACAGGGGGCTTCACCCCTCCACTTT.

The V gene is TRBV5-6, the J gene TRBJ1-2; no clear D. V dropped 4 bases and J dropped 4 bases, with 17 bases sitting between them. Germline values: CDR1 SGHDT, CDR2 YYEEEE. There are 15 residues in the CDR3. CDR3 sequence: CASSAVVGGSYGYTF. The CDR3 coding sequence is TGTGCCAGCAGCGCCGTGGTAGGTGGATCCTATGGCTACACCTTC.

The V and J genes are TRBV30 and TRBJ1-4; 8 bases fit TRBD1. CDR1 and CDR2 from the germline V gene are GTSNPN and SVGIG (reference sequence). Trimming removed 2 bases from V and 8 bases from J; junction bases left unmatched: 7. CDR3 length: 14 residues. The DNA of the CDR3 is TGTGCCTGGAGTCACGGACAGGGCCGGGAAAAACTGTTTTTT. Amino acid sequence: CAWSHGQGREKLFF.

The chain combines TRBV7-8 with TRBJ1-2; D gene ambiguous. Germline CDR1 SGHVS, CDR2 FQNEAQ. V lost 1 base, J lost 3 bases, and 9 bases lay in between. The CDR3 extends over 14 amino acids. The DNA of the CDR3 is TGTGCCAGCAGCTTAGGGGGTACGGACTATGGCTACACCTTC. Residues: CASSLGGTDYGYTF.